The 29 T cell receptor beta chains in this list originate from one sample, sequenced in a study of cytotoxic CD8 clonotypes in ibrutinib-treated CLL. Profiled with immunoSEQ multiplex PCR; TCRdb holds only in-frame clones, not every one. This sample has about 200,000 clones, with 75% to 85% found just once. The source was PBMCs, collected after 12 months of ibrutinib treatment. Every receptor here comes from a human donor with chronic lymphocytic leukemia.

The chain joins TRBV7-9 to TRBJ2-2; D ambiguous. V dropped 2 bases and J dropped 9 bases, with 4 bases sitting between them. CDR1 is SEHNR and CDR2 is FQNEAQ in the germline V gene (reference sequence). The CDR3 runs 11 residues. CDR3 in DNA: TGTGCCAGCAGCTTACAGAGGGAGCTGTTTTTT. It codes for CASSLQRELFF. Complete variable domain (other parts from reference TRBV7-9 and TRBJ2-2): DTGVSQNPRHKITKRGQNVTFRCDPISEHNRLYWYRQTLGQGPEFLTYFQNEAQLEKSRLLSDRFSAERPKGSFSTLEIQRTEQGDSAMYLCASSLQRELFFGEGSRLTVL.

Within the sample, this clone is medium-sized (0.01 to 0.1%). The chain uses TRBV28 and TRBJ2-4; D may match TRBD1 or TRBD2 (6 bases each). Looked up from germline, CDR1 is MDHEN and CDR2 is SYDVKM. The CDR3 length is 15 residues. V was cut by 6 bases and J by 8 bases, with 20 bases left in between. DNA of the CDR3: TGTGCCAGCAGCTCCCTTGGGGGGCGAATTGACATTCAGTACTTC. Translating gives CASSSLGGRIDIQYF.

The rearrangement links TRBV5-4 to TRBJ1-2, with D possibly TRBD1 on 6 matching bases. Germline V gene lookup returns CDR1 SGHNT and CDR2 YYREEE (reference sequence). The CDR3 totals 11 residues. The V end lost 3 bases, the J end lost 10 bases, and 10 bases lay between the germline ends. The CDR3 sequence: CASSWAGDYTF. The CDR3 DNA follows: TGTGCCAGCAGCTGGGCAGGGGACTACACCTTC.

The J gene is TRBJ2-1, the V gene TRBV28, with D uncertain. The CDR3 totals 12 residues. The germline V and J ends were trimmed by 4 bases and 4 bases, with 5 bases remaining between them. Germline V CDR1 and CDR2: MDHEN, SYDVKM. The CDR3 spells CASSSLYNEQFF. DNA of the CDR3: TGTGCCAGCAGTTCCCTATACAATGAGCAGTTCTTC.

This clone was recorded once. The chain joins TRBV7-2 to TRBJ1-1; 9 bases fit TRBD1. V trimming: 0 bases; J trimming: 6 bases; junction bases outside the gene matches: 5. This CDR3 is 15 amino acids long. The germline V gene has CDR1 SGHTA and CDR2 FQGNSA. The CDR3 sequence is CASSLAWTGASEAFF. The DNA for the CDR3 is TGTGCCAGCAGCTTAGCCTGGACAGGGGCGTCTGAAGCTTTCTTT.

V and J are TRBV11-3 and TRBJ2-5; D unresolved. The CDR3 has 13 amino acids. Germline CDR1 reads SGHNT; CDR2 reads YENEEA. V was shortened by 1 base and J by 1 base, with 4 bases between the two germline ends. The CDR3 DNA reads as TGTGCCAGCAGCTTAGGACCCCAAGAGACCCAGTACTTC. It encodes CASSLGPQETQYF.

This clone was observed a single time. The chain's CDR3 is CASSRGGVEKLFF. In DNA, the CDR3 is TGCGCCAGCAGCCGGGGAGGGGTTGAAAAACTGTTTTTT. V and J are TRBV4-1 and TRBJ1-4; TRBD1 is a possible D gene (5 bases). CDR1 is MGHRA, CDR2 YSYEKL, per germline. Trimming removed 4 bases at V and 7 bases at J, with 10 bases between. The CDR3 runs to 13 residues.

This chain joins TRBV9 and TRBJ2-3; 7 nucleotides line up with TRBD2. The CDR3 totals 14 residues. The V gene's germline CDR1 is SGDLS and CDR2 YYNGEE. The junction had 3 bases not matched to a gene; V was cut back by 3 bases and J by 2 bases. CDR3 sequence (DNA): TGTGCCAGCAGCGCCCGGGACTACACAGATACGCAGTATTTT. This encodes CASSARDYTDTQYF.

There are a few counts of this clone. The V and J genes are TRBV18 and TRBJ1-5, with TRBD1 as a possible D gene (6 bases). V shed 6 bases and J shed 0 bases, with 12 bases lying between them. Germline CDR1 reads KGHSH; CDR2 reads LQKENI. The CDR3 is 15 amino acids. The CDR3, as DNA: TGTGCCAGCTCTACTGAGGGGGTTAGCAATCAGCCCCAGCATTTT. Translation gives CASSTEGVSNQPQHF.

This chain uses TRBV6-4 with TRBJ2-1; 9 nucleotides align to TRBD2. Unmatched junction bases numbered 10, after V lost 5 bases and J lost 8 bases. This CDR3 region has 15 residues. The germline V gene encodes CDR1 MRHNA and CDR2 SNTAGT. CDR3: CASSLSGGRSDEQFF. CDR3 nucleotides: TGTGCCAGCAGTCTCAGCGGGGGGCGCTCGGATGAGCAGTTCTTC.

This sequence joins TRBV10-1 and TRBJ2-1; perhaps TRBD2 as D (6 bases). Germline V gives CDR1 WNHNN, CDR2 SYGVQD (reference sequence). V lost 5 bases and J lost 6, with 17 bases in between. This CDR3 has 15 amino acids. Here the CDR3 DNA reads TGCGCCAGCAGTCCCGGGAGAAACTACGGCAATGAGCAGTTCTTC. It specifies CASSPGRNYGNEQFF.

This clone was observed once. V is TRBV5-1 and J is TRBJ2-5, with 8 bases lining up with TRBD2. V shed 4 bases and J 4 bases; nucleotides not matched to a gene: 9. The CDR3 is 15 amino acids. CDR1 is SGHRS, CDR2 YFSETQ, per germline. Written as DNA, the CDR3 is TGCGCCAGCAGCCGAGGGACGGGAGGGCTAGAGACCCAGTACTTC. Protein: CASSRGTGGLETQYF.

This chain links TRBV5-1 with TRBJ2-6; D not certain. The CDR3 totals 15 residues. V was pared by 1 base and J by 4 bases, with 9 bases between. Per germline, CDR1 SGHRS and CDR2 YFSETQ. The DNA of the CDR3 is TGCGCCAGCAGCTTGATCGCCTCGGGGGCCAACGTCCTGACTTTC. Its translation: CASSLIASGANVLTF.

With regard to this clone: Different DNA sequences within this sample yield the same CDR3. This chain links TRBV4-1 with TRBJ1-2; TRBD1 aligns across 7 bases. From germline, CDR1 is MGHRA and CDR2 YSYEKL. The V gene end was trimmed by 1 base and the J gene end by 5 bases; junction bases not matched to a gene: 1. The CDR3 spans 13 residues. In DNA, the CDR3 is TGCGCCAGCAGCCAAGCGACAGGGTATGGCTACACCTTC. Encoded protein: CASSQATGYGYTF.

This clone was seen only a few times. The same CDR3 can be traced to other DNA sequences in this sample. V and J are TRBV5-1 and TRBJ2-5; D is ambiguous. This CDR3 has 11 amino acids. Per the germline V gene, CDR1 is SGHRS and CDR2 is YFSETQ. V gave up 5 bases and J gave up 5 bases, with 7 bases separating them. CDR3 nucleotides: TGCGCCAGCAGTAGTGGGGAGACCCAGTACTTC. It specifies CASSSGETQYF.

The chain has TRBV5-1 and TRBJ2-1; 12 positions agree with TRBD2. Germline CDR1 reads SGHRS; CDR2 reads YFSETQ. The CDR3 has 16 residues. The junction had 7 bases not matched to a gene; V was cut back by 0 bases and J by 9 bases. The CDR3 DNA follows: TGCGCCAGCAGCTTGGGAGGACTAGCGGGATGGGTTGAGCAGTTCTTC. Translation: CASSLGGLAGWVEQFF.

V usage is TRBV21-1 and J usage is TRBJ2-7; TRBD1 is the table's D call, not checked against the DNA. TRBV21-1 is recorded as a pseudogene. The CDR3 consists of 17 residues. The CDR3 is CASSKVLLQGNSYEQYF. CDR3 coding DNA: TGTGCCAGCAGCAAGGTTCTCTTACAGGGAAATTCCTACGAGCAGTACTTC.

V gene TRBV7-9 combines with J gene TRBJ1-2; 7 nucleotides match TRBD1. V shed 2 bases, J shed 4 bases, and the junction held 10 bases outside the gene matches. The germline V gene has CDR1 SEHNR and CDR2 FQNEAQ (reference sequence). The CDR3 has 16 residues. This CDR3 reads CASSLSTTGLGYGYTF. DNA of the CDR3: TGTGCCAGCAGCTTATCTACGACAGGGTTGGGCTATGGCTACACCTTC. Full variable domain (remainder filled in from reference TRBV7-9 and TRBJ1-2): DTGVSQNPRHKITKRGQNVTFRCDPISEHNRLYWYRQTLGQGPEFLTYFQNEAQLEKSRLLSDRFSAERPKGSFSTLEIQRTEQGDSAMYLCASSLSTTGLGYGYTFGSGTRLTVV.

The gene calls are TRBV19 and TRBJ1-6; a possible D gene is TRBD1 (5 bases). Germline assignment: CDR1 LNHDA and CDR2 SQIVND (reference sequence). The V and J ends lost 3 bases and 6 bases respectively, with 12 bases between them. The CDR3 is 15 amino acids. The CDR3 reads CASSMGGNGNSPLHF. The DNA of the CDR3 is TGTGCCAGTAGTATGGGGGGGAACGGTAATTCACCCCTCCACTTT.

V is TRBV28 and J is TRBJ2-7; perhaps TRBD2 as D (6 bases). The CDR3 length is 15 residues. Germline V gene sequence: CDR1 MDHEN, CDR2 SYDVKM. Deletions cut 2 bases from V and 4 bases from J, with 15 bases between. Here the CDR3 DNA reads TGTGCCAGCAGTTTAGGGGTCCGGGGGTATTACGAGCAGTACTTC. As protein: CASSLGVRGYYEQYF. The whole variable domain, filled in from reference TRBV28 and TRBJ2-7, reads DVKVTQSSRYLVKRTGEKVFLECVQDMDHENMFWYRQDPGLGLRLIYFSYDVKMKEKGDIPEGYSVSREKKERFSLILESASTNQTSMYLCASSLGVRGYYEQYFGPGTRLTVT.

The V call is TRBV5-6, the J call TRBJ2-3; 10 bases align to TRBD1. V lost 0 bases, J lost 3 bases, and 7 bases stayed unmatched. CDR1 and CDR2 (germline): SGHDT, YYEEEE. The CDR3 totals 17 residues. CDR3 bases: TGTGCCAGCAGCTTGGCGGGACAGGGGTTTATGACAGATACGCAGTATTTT. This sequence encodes CASSLAGQGFMTDTQYF.

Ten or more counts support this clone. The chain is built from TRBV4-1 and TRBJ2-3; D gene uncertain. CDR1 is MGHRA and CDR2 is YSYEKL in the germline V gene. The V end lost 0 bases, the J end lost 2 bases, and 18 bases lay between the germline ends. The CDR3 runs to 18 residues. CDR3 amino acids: CASSQEAPRPTHTDTQYF. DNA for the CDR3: TGCGCCAGCAGCCAAGAAGCTCCTCGCCCTACCCACACAGATACGCAGTATTTT.

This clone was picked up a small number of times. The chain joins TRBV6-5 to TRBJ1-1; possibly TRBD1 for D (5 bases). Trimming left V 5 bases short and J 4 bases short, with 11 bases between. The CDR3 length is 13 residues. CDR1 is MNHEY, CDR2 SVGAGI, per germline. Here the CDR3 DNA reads TGTGCCAGCAGTCCCCGTAGGGGCACTGAAGCTTTCTTT. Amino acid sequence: CASSPRRGTEAFF.

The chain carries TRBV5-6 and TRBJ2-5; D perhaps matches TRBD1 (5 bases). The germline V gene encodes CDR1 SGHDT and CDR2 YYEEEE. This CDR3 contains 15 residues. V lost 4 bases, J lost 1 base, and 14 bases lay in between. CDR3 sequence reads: CASSNPSGFQETQYF. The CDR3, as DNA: TGTGCCAGCAGCAACCCGTCAGGGTTCCAAGAGACCCAGTACTTC.

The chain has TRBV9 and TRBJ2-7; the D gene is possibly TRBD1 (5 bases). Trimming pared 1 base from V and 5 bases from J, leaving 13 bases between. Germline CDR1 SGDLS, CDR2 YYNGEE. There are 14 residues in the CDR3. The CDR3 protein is CASSVTPGFHEQYF. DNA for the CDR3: TGTGCCAGCAGCGTAACCCCAGGGTTCCACGAGCAGTACTTC.

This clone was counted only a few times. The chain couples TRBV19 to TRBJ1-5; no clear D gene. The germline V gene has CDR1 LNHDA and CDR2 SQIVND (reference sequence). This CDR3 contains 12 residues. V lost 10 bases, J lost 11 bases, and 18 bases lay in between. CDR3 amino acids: CATNPLGGAQHF. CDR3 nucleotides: TGTGCCACTAACCCCCTGGGCGGGGCCCAGCATTTT. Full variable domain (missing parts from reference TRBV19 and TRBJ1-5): DGGITQSPKYLFRKEGQNVTLSCEQNLNHDAMYWYRQDPGQGLRLIYYSQIVNDFQKGDIAEGYSVSREKKESFPLTVTSAQKNPTAFYLCATNPLGGAQHFGDGTRLSIL.

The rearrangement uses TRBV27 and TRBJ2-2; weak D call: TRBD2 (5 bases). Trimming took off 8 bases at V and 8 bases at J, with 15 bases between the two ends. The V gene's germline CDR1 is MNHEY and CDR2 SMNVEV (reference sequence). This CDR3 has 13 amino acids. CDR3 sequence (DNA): TGTGCCAGCCAACTCCTGGGAGCGGGGGAGCTGTTTTTT. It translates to CASQLLGAGELFF.

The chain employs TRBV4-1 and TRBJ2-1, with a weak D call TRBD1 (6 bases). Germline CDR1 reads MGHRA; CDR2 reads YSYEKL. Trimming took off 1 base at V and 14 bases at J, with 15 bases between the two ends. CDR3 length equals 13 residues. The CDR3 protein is CASSQVLGAREFF. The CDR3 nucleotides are TGCGCCAGCAGCCAAGTTTTGGGGGCACGAGAGTTCTTC.

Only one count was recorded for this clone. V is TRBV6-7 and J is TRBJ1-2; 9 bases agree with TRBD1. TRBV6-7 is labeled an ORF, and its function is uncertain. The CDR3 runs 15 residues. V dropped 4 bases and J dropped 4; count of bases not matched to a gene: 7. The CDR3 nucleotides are TGTGCCAGCAGTTCCCACAGGGGGCCCCTCTATGGCTACACCTTC. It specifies CASSSHRGPLYGYTF.